The 20 T cell receptor beta chains below were found in one sample sequenced in a study of blood T cell repertoires in COVID-19. The method was immunoSEQ multiplex PCR; TCRdb's version includes in-frame clones alone and lacks a portion of them. The sample has about 190,000 clones; 70% to 80% are singletons. Sequencing was done on a sample of PBMCs or T cells enriched from blood (not recorded which). The receptors come from a woman in her 50s who had recovered from COVID-19.

In DNA, the CDR3 is TGTGCCAGCAGTTTATCAGGGGTCCGCACAGATACGCAGTATTTT. Translated, it gives CASSLSGVRTDTQYF. The V call is TRBV27, the J call TRBJ2-3; D is possibly TRBD1 (5 bases). Trimming pared 0 bases from V and 1 base from J, leaving 8 bases between. CDR3 length equals 15 residues. Germline V lookup: CDR1 MNHEY, CDR2 SMNVEV (reference sequence).

There are a few counts of this clone. The chain combines TRBV2 with TRBJ1-2; D is possibly TRBD1 (5 bases). The CDR3 is 12 residues long. The germline gives CDR1 SNHLY, CDR2 FYNNEI. V lost 6 bases, J lost 2 bases, and 7 bases lay in between. The CDR3 DNA is TGTGCCAGCAGAGGGGAAAACTATGGCTACACCTTC. Residues: CASRGENYGYTF.

The rearrangement joins TRBV7-2 to TRBJ2-5, with 13 bases identical to TRBD2. V lost 5 bases and J lost 8; bases outside the gene matches: 8. The CDR3 covers 15 residues. Germline-derived CDR1 and CDR2 are SGHTA and FQGNSA. The DNA of the CDR3 is TGTGCCAGCAGCCTCGGACTAGCGGGAGTAATAACCCAGTACTTC. It specifies CASSLGLAGVITQYF.

The V call is TRBV6-6, the J call TRBJ1-1; D unclear. CDR1 is MNHNY, CDR2 SVGAGI, per germline (reference sequence). The V gene lost 0 bases and the J gene lost 10 bases, with 12 bases spanning the gap. The CDR3 has 13 residues. CDR3 sequence: CASSYSVAGLAFF. For the CDR3, the DNA is TGTGCCAGCAGTTACTCAGTCGCCGGTCTAGCTTTCTTT.

The rearrangement uses TRBV27 and TRBJ2-7; 9 nucleotides align to TRBD2. CDR3 length equals 15 residues. CDR1 MNHEY and CDR2 SMNVEV come from the germline V gene (reference sequence). Germline trimming cut 2 bases from V and 1 base from J; bases unmatched to any gene: 3. The CDR3 nucleotides read TGTGCCAGCAGTTTAAAGCGGGAGGTATCCTACGAGCAGTACTTC. It codes for CASSLKREVSYEQYF.

J is TRBJ2-3 and V is TRBV19, with TRBD2 matching over 8 bases. The V gene's germline CDR1 is LNHDA and CDR2 SQIVND (reference sequence). The CDR3 sequence is 13 residues long. The trim removed 0 bases at V and 12 bases at J, leaving 5 bases unmatched. For the CDR3, the DNA is TGTGCCAGTAGTATAGATCGACTAGCGCTACAGTATTTT. Its translation is CASSIDRLALQYF.

The chain joins TRBV18 to TRBJ2-7; 9 nucleotides match TRBD1. This CDR3 is 15 amino acids long. With V trimmed by 4 bases and J by 5 bases, 9 bases remained unmatched. CDR1 KGHSH and CDR2 LQKENI come from the germline V gene. The CDR3 loop is CASSRNSGTGHEQYF. In nucleotides, the CDR3 is TGTGCCAGCTCACGAAACTCCGGGACAGGGCACGAGCAGTACTTC.

The gene calls are TRBV5-1 and TRBJ1-1, with 8 bases lining up with TRBD1. The CDR3 contains 13 residues. Trimming took 0 bases from V and 8 from J; bases not matched to a gene: 3. The germline V gene encodes CDR1 SGHRS and CDR2 YFSETQ. CDR3 sequence reads: CASSLDNRGEAFF. Here the CDR3 DNA reads TGCGCCAGCAGCTTGGACAACAGGGGGGAAGCTTTCTTT.

The chain combines TRBV7-2 with TRBJ1-2; 7 nucleotides line up with TRBD1. The V and J ends lost 5 bases and 8 bases, in that order; junction bases with no gene match: 8. Germline V gives CDR1 SGHTA, CDR2 FQGNSA. This CDR3 has 13 amino acids. In nucleotides, the CDR3 is TGTGCCAGCAGCCGAAGACAGGGAGACGGCTACACCTTC. Translation: CASSRRQGDGYTF.

This chain connects TRBV2 to TRBJ2-7, with D maybe TRBD2 (5 bases). V lost 6 bases and J 5 bases, leaving 11 bases between the germline ends. Per germline, CDR1 SNHLY and CDR2 FYNNEI. The CDR3 contains 12 residues. CDR3 region: CASRREADEQYF. CDR3 bases: TGTGCCAGCAGGAGGGAAGCGGACGAGCAGTACTTC.

This chain uses TRBV2 with TRBJ1-6; no clear D. Trimming shortened V by 3 bases and J by 7 bases, and 7 bases separated the two germline ends. From germline, CDR1 is SNHLY and CDR2 FYNNEI. The CDR3 length is 13 residues. CDR3 DNA sequence: TGTGCCAGCAGTGAGTCCGTGAATTCACCCCTCCACTTT. It codes for CASSESVNSPLHF. Looking up the rest from reference TRBV2 and TRBJ1-6 gives the full variable domain: EPEVTQTPSHQVTQMGQEVILRCVPISNHLYFYWYRQILGQKVEFLVSFYNNEISEKSEIFDDQFSVERPDGSNFTLKIRSTKLEDSAMYFCASSESVNSPLHFGNGTRLTVT.

The chain uses TRBV5-1 and TRBJ1-3, with a tentative D call TRBD1 (6 bases). Trimming left V 2 bases short and J 4 bases short, with 10 bases between. From germline, CDR1 is SGHRS and CDR2 YFSETQ. The CDR3 is made up of 14 amino acids. CDR3 in amino acids: CASSLGGSGNTIYF. The CDR3, as DNA: TGCGCCAGCAGCTTAGGGGGTAGCGGAAACACCATATATTTT. Supplemented by reference TRBV5-1 and TRBJ1-3, the full variable domain reads KAGVTQTPRYLIKTRGQQVTLSCSPISGHRSVSWYQQTPGQGLQFLFEYFSETQRNKGNFPGRFSGRQFSNSRSEMNVSTLELGDSALYLCASSLGGSGNTIYFGEGSWLTVV.

The chain carries TRBV7-3 and TRBJ2-3; 8 bases agree with TRBD1. The CDR3 has 15 residues. From germline, CDR1 is SGHTA and CDR2 FQGTGA. After removal of 3 bases from V and 5 bases from J, the junction contained 7 bases not matched to a gene. The CDR3, as DNA: TGTGCCAGCAGCTTGTGGACAGGGTCGGGAGATACGCAGTATTTT. Its protein product is CASSLWTGSGDTQYF.

The chain employs TRBV5-1 and TRBJ2-2; 10 bases map to TRBD1. Germline V gives CDR1 SGHRS, CDR2 YFSETQ. This CDR3 spans 16 amino acids. The trim removed 4 bases at V and 5 bases at J, leaving 8 bases unmatched. Here the CDR3 reads CASSPRQGARTGELFF. In nucleotides, the CDR3 is TGCGCCAGCAGCCCTAGACAGGGGGCGCGAACCGGGGAGCTGTTTTTT.

This clone was seen only once. The genes are TRBV18 and TRBJ2-2; 7 positions agree with TRBD1. V trimming: 1 base; J trimming: 2 bases; junction bases outside the gene matches: 4. The CDR3 has 16 amino acids. In germline, CDR1 is KGHSH, CDR2 LQKENI. In DNA, the CDR3 is TGTGCCAGCTCACCACGGGACAGACCTAACACCGGGGAGCTGTTTTTT. This gives the protein CASSPRDRPNTGELFF.

This chain uses TRBV4-3 with TRBJ1-1, with D tentatively TRBD1 (5 bases). V was clipped by 4 bases and J by 4 bases, with 10 bases between them. Germline-derived CDR1 and CDR2 are LGHNA and YSLEER. CDR3 length: 13 amino acids. This chain's CDR3 is CASSPGGVTEAFF. In nucleotides, the CDR3 is TGCGCCAGCAGCCCCGGGGGGGTCACTGAAGCTTTCTTT.

This clone was counted once. The V and J genes are TRBV24-1 and TRBJ2-7; TRBD2 aligns across 7 bases. Per germline, CDR1 KGHDR and CDR2 SFDVKD. This CDR3 has 13 residues. Trimming at V came to 9 bases and at J to 6 bases, leaving 10 bases not matched to a gene. CDR3 nucleotides: TGTGCCACCGAAGGCGGGGGTTCGCGCGAGCAGTACTTC. It translates to CATEGGGSREQYF.

This clone was counted a few times. CDR3 in DNA: TGTGCCAGCAGCCCCACTAGCGGGTGGTACGAGCAGTACTTC. It codes for CASSPTSGWYEQYF. This sequence joins TRBV9 and TRBJ2-7, with TRBD2 matching over 9 bases. This CDR3 has 14 amino acids. The trim removed 4 bases at V and 4 bases at J, leaving 6 bases unmatched. The germline V gene encodes CDR1 SGDLS and CDR2 YYNGEE.

The CDR3 protein is CASSFSGGSETQYF. The DNA of the CDR3 is TGTGCCAGCAGCTTCTCAGGGGGTTCAGAGACCCAGTACTTC. This chain links TRBV11-2 with TRBJ2-5; 7 nucleotides match TRBD1. The CDR3 runs 14 residues. The V gene end was trimmed by 3 bases and the J gene end by 4 bases; junction bases not matched to a gene: 5. Germline V gene data show CDR1 as SGHAT and CDR2 as FQNNGV.

The V and J genes are TRBV18 and TRBJ2-2; 10 nucleotides agree with TRBD2. CDR1 and CDR2 from the germline V gene are KGHSH and LQKENI. The CDR3 loop spans 15 amino acids. V lost 5 bases, J lost 0 bases, and 0 bases stayed unmatched. For the CDR3, the DNA is TGTGCCAGCTCAGGACTAGCGGCGAACACCGGGGAGCTGTTTTTT. This translates into CASSGLAANTGELFF.